Listed below are T cell receptor beta chains from one sample, sequenced in a study of blood T cell repertoires in COVID-19. Repertoires were generated with immunoSEQ multiplex PCR, while TCRdb's copy carries only in-frame clones and drops some. The sample has a few hundred thousand clones, roughly 87% seen once. The specimen sequenced was PBMCs or T cells enriched from blood (not recorded which). Receptor source: a woman aged 25 to 39 who had recovered from COVID-19. Both conserved end residues are part of each CDR3. The D gene is left open where the match is weak. Size is omitted from some rows. Given values are once, few, many or a class for expanded clones.

-,-,TRBJ1-6,TRBV5-5,TGTGCCAGCAGCTTGATGGGGGGGACAATGAATTCACCCCTCCACTTT,CASSLMGGTMNSPLHF
-,TRBD1,TRBJ2-7,TRBV7-8,TGTGCCAGCAGCTCGCAAACCGGGACAGGGCTTGAATCGTACTTC,CASSSQTGTGLESYF
-,-,TRBJ2-1,TRBV7-6,TGTGCCAGCAGCTTAGCTAGTCAAACCTACAATGAGCAGTTCTTC,CASSLASQTYNEQFF
once,TRBD2,TRBJ2-2,TRBV7-2,TGTGCCAGCAGCTTAGACGTTCCGGCTAGCGGACCGAACACCGGGGAGCTGTTTTTT,CASSLDVPASGPNTGELFF
-,-,TRBJ1-1,TRBV18,TGTGCCAGCTCATCCTGGACTCTAGAGGGGAACACTGAAGCTTTCTTT,CASSSWTLEGNTEAFF
-,-,TRBJ1-2,TRBV7-9,TGTGCCAGCAGCTCAGACCGGGTATGGGATGGCTACACCTTC,CASSSDRVWDGYTF
-,-,TRBJ1-5,TRBV12-3/TRBV12-4,TGTGCCAGCGGTTGGGAGGGATCCCAGCCCCAGCATTTT,CASGWEGSQPQHF
-,TRBD2,TRBJ2-1,TRBV11-2,TGTGCCAGCGTCCCTACTAGCGGGGGGACCGGTGAGCAGTTCTTC,CASVPTSGGTGEQFF
once,-,TRBJ2-1,TRBV28,TGTGCCAGCAGGCTATCAACAGGTCACAATGAGCAGTTCTTC,CASRLSTGHNEQFF
-,TRBD2,TRBJ2-5,TRBV6-5,TGTGCCAGCAGTTACTCGCTGCGGGAGGGCCTAGAGACCCAGTACTTC,CASSYSLREGLETQYF
-,TRBD2,TRBJ2-6,TRBV27,TGTGCCAGCAGTTTATACCTAGCGGCGAGCTCTGGGGCCAACGTCCTGACTTTC,CASSLYLAASSGANVLTF
few,-,TRBJ2-4,TRBV27,TGTGCCAGCAGTACCCTCCCACTCTCAGCCAAAAACATTCAGTACTTC,CASSTLPLSAKNIQYF
-,TRBD2,TRBJ2-5,TRBV7-9,TGTGCCAGCAGCTTAGGGTCCCTAGCGGGGGCCCAAGAGACCCAGTACTTC,CASSLGSLAGAQETQYF
-,-,TRBJ2-7,TRBV10-3,TGTGCCATCAGTGAGTCGGGCCACGAGCAGTACTTC,CAISESGHEQYF
-,TRBD1,TRBJ2-5,TRBV9,TGTGCCAGCAGCGCCTGGGTAGTAGCAGGGGGCCGGGAGACCCAGTACTTC,CASSAWVVAGGRETQYF
-,TRBD2,TRBJ2-7,TRBV9,TGTGCCAGCAGCGTAGAACTAGCGGATACCTACGAGCAGTACTTC,CASSVELADTYEQYF
once,TRBD2,TRBJ2-2,TRBV12-3/TRBV12-4,TGTGCCAGCAGTCAGCGGGGCCTCGGGGAGCTGTTTTTT,CASSQRGLGELFF
-,TRBD1,TRBJ1-1,TRBV27,TGTGCCAGCAGTCCAGGGGACAGAAGGAACACTGAAGCTTTCTTT,CASSPGDRRNTEAFF
-,TRBD1,TRBJ1-5,TRBV28,TGTGCCAGCATGACAGGGGGCAATCAGCCCCAGCATTTT,CASMTGGNQPQHF
once,-,TRBJ1-5,TRBV27,TGTGCCACCCGGGTCCTTGGGAGCAATCAGCCCCAGCATTTT,CATRVLGSNQPQHF
-,-,TRBJ1-1,TRBV3-1/TRBV3-2,TGTGCCAGCAGCCAAGAACTTATACTGAACACTGAAGCTTTCTTT,CASSQELILNTEAFF
-,TRBD2,TRBJ2-1,TRBV6-5,TGTGCCAGCAGCCTCCTGGCGGGGGGGCCCCATGAGCAGTTCTTC,CASSLLAGGPHEQFF
-,-,TRBJ1-2,TRBV11-2,TGTGCCAGCAGCTTAGCCCAGGGGCAGGGGTATGGCTACACCTTC,CASSLAQGQGYGYTF
-,-,TRBJ1-2,TRBV6-5,TGTGCCAGCAGCCACTACCAAAAGTACTATGGCTACACCTTC,CASSHYQKYYGYTF
-,-,TRBJ2-1,TRBV9,TGTGCCAGCAGCGAGGGAGGCAGGGGGTACTACAATGAGCAGTTCTTC,CASSEGGRGYYNEQFF
-,TRBD1,TRBJ1-5,TRBV19,TGTGCCAGTAGTAGTGACGAGGGGGCTCCTAATCAGCCCCAGCATTTT,CASSSDEGAPNQPQHF
-,-,TRBJ2-3,TRBV5-4,TGTGCCAGCAGCTTTCAGGGAGGATCAGATACGCAGTATTTT,CASSFQGGSDTQYF
once,TRBD1,TRBJ1-5,TRBV10-2,TGCGCCAGCCGGACAGGGGACCATAGCAATCAGCCCCAGCATTTT,CASRTGDHSNQPQHF
-,TRBD2,TRBJ2-3,TRBV5-1,TGCGCCAGCAGCCCGGGGGAGGGAGGAGATACGCAGTATTTT,CASSPGEGGDTQYF
-,-,TRBJ2-1,TRBV3-1/TRBV3-2,TGTGCCAGCAGTCAAACGGTAGACTACGCCACAGGGTATGAGCAGTTCTTC,CASSQTVDYATGYEQFF
-,-,TRBJ1-4,TRBV5-6,TGTGCCAGCAGCTTTTGGGAGAATGAAAAACTGTTTTTT,CASSFWENEKLFF
-,TRBD1,TRBJ2-7,TRBV5-6,TGTGCCAGCAGGAGACAGGGGGCCCACGAGCAGTACTTC,CASRRQGAHEQYF
-,-,TRBJ2-7,TRBV4-1,TGCGCCAGCAGCCAAGAACCGGTATCCTACGAGCAGTACTTC,CASSQEPVSYEQYF
-,-,TRBJ1-1,TRBV29-1,TGCAGCGTTGAATCGGGCAGGGAGAACACTGAAGCTTTCTTT,CSVESGRENTEAFF
-,-,TRBJ1-5,TRBV4-1,TGCGCCAGCAGCCAAGAATGGGGAGTTAGCAATCAGCCCCAGCATTTT,CASSQEWGVSNQPQHF
once,-,TRBJ2-5,TRBV6-5,TGTGCCAGCAGTCCATCGAGGGGGGGCCGAGAGACCCAGTACTTC,CASSPSRGGRETQYF
-,TRBD2,TRBJ2-1,TRBV10-2,TGCGCCAGCCGGGGACTAGCGAATGAGCAGTTCTTC,CASRGLANEQFF
-,TRBD1,TRBJ1-4,TRBV5-1,TGCGCCAGCAGCGACGGACAGGGGGCCGGTGAAAAACTGTTTTTT,CASSDGQGAGEKLFF
-,TRBD2,TRBJ2-1,TRBV9,TGTGCCAGCTCTCTAGCGGCTAGCTCCTACAATGAGCAGTTCTTC,CASSLAASSYNEQFF
-,TRBD1,TRBJ2-1,TRBV3-1/TRBV3-2,TGTGCCAGCAGCCCGGGACAGGAAACCTACAATGAGCAGTTCTTC,CASSPGQETYNEQFF
-,TRBD1,TRBJ2-7,TRBV7-9,TGTGCCAGCAGCTACGGGACAGGGGATTCCTACGAGCAGTACTTC,CASSYGTGDSYEQYF
-,-,TRBJ2-1,TRBV7-3,TGTGCCAGCAGCTTATCTGGCTCCTTCAATGAGCAGTTCTTC,CASSLSGSFNEQFF
-,TRBD2,TRBJ2-6,TRBV3-1/TRBV3-2,TGTGCCAGCAGCCCGTACCCCCCCGGCGGGGGGGCCTCTGGGGCCAACGTCCTGACTTTC,CASSPYPPGGGASGANVLTF
-,TRBD2,TRBJ2-3,TRBV9,TGTGCCAGCAGCCCTACCGGGGTCGGACTAGCGGGGCTTCAGTATTTT,CASSPTGVGLAGLQYF
once,TRBD1,TRBJ1-1,TRBV20-1,TGCAGTGCCAGAGGGACAGGGGTTTTCTTT,CSARGTGVFF